The 2 T cell receptor beta chains listed next were all sequenced from one sample in a study of control samples from healthy donors and cancer patients (TCRdb year 2020). Receptor amplification or capture employed the immunoSEQ multiplex PCR assay. What TCRdb holds here is the immuneACCESS table cut down to in-frame rearrangements. Part of the clones is not present; checked against another copy, under half of the missing clones reflect an unresolved V gene, and the others are unexplained. The sample table shows about 80,000 clones, and 85% to 90% are seen once. Around 7.6% of the sample is taken by the ten largest. Input material: blood. The receptors were sampled from a woman aged 55 to 70 in good health.

The chain has TRBV7-8 and TRBJ1-5; TRBD1 matches 8 bases. The CDR3 has 15 amino acids. V gave up 1 base and J gave up 9 bases; unmatched junction bases: 8. Germline CDR1 and CDR2: SGHVS and FQNEAQ. Here the CDR3 DNA reads TGTGCCAGCAGCTTAGGGCAGGGGGCGGGTTGGCCCCAGCATTTT. Encoded protein: CASSLGQGAGWPQHF. Based on the CDR3 plus reference TRBV7-8 and TRBJ1-5, the full variable domain is GAGVSQSPRYKVAKRGQDVALRCDPISGHVSLFWYQQALGQGPEFLTYFQNEAQLDKSGLPSDRFFAERPEGSVSTLKIQRTQQEDSAVYLCASSLGQGAGWPQHFGDGTRLSIL.

The rearrangement links TRBV7-9 to TRBJ2-5; possibly TRBD1 for D (5 bases). The CDR3 totals 16 residues. Germline loops: CDR1 SEHNR, CDR2 FQNEAQ (reference sequence). V was cut by 1 base and J by 0 bases, with 12 bases left in between. In DNA form, the CDR3 reads TGTGCCAGCAGCTTAGGAATCCAGGGCGACCAAGAGACCCAGTACTTC. Translated: CASSLGIQGDQETQYF.